Presented here are 13 T cell receptor beta chains from one specimen sequenced in a study of blood T cell repertoires in COVID-19. Repertoires were generated with immunoSEQ multiplex PCR, while TCRdb's copy carries only in-frame clones and drops some. The data show a few hundred thousand clones, with about nine tenths seen just once and 2% to 2.5% held by the top ten. Sequencing was carried out using peripheral blood. All receptors derive from a woman between 45 and 60 years old with acute or convalescent COVID-19.

This rearrangement joins TRBV19 to TRBJ1-1; 7 bases line up with TRBD1. Germline lookup yields CDR1 LNHDA and CDR2 SQIVND (reference sequence). The CDR3 extends over 13 amino acids. V shed 8 bases, J shed 5 bases, and the junction held 8 bases outside the gene matches. CDR3 residues: CASCSGGPTEAFF. DNA of the CDR3: TGTGCCAGTTGTTCAGGGGGGCCTACTGAAGCTTTCTTT.

This chain joins TRBV14 and TRBJ2-7; TRBD2 matches at 12 bases. The CDR3 is 15 residues long. The junction had 3 bases not matched to a gene; V was cut back by 3 bases and J by 3 bases. In germline, CDR1 is SGHDN, CDR2 FVKESK. The CDR3 DNA reads as TGTGCCAGCAGCCAGACTAGCGGGAGCCTCTACGAGCAGTACTTC. It encodes CASSQTSGSLYEQYF.

V gene TRBV29-1 combines with J gene TRBJ1-2; D is perhaps TRBD1 (6 bases). This CDR3 region has 15 residues. Trimming shortened V by 1 base and J by 2 bases, and 14 bases separated the two germline ends. Germline V gene sequence: CDR1 SQVTM, CDR2 ANQGSEA. The CDR3 DNA reads as TGCAGCGTTGAAGGCGACAGGCCCTACAACTATGGCTACACCTTC. It codes for CSVEGDRPYNYGYTF.

In DNA form, the CDR3 reads TGTGCCTGGGCACCTATTCCGATTGGGACAGGGTTCGATGGCTACACCTTC. It encodes CAWAPIPIGTGFDGYTF. V is TRBV30 and J is TRBJ1-2; TRBD1 aligns across 9 bases. Germline V gives CDR1 GTSNPN, CDR2 SVGIG (reference sequence). The V segment lost 5 bases and the J segment 6 bases; nucleotides outside the gene matches: 19. This CDR3 region has 17 residues.

The rearrangement uses TRBV12-3 or TRBV12-4 and TRBJ2-3; 9 bases are shared with TRBD2. The CDR3 runs 13 residues. The J segment lost 5 bases and the V segment lost 6 bases, leaving 3 bases of the junction unmatched. CDR3: CASSPSGVDTQYF. CDR3 coding DNA: TGTGCCAGCAGCCCTAGCGGGGTAGATACGCAGTATTTT.

This sequence joins TRBV6-6 and TRBJ2-7, with D possibly matching TRBD1 (6 bases). This CDR3 contains 15 residues. Germline V gene sequence: CDR1 MNHNY, CDR2 SVGAGI (reference sequence). Trimming took 2 bases from V and 1 from J, leaving 12 bases between them. As DNA, the CDR3 is TGTGCCAGCAGTTACGATCCCGGGACATCCTACGAGCAGTACTTC. Translating gives CASSYDPGTSYEQYF.

This chain connects TRBV19 to TRBJ1-4; 12 positions match TRBD1. With 5 bases clipped from V and 2 bases from J, the junction kept 6 bases outside the gene matches. The CDR3 has 17 amino acids. CDR1 and CDR2 (germline): LNHDA, SQIVND (reference sequence). The CDR3: CASSPRGQGATNEKLFF. The CDR3, as DNA: TGTGCCAGTAGTCCAAGGGGACAGGGGGCGACTAATGAAAAACTGTTTTTT.

This clone showed up just a few times. The chain's CDR3 is CASSLVAGAGTGELFF. The CDR3 nucleotides are TGTGCCAGCAGCTTAGTGGCGGGGGCCGGCACCGGGGAGCTGTTTTTT. This rearrangement joins TRBV11-3 to TRBJ2-2; perhaps TRBD2 as D (7 bases). The V gene's germline CDR1 is SGHNT and CDR2 YENEEA. Trimming cost V 1 base and J 4 bases, with 13 bases left between them. The CDR3 sequence is 16 residues long.

V usage is TRBV7-2 and J usage is TRBJ2-7; TRBD1 is a possible D gene (5 bases). Germline V gene data show CDR1 as SGHTA and CDR2 as FQGNSA. CDR3 length equals 14 residues. Trimming left V 1 base short and J 3 bases short, with 10 bases between. The CDR3 loop reads CASSLDPQGYEQYF. DNA for the CDR3: TGTGCCAGCAGCTTAGACCCCCAGGGCTACGAGCAGTACTTC.

CDR3: CASSIEDSRINQPQHF. CDR3 DNA sequence: TGTGCCAGTAGTATAGAGGACAGTAGAATCAATCAGCCCCAGCATTTT. The V call is TRBV19, the J call TRBJ1-5; a weak D match, TRBD1 (6 bases). CDR1 is LNHDA, CDR2 SQIVND, per germline (reference sequence). V was shortened by 0 bases and J by 3 bases, with 12 bases between the two germline ends. The CDR3 sequence is 16 residues long.

This clone was seen just once. CDR3 coding DNA: TGCGCCAGCAGCCAAGTTCGAGGGGGATTGTACCAAGAGACCCAGTACTTC. As protein: CASSQVRGGLYQETQYF. The V call is TRBV4-3, the J call TRBJ2-5; D possibly corresponds to TRBD1 (6 bases). The CDR3 runs to 17 residues. In germline, CDR1 is LGHNA, CDR2 YSLEER. V was pared by 1 base and J by 0 bases, with 15 bases between.

CDR3 protein: CASSLQGPANYGYTF. CDR3 in DNA: TGTGCCAGCAGCCTACAGGGGCCAGCTAACTATGGCTACACCTTC. This chain links TRBV7-9 with TRBJ1-2, with 7 bases matching TRBD1. In germline, CDR1 is SEHNR, CDR2 FQNEAQ (reference sequence). The V and J ends lost 5 bases and 0 bases, in that order; junction bases with no gene match: 6. CDR3 length equals 15 residues.

The chain has TRBV19 and TRBJ1-2, with 8 bases aligning to TRBD1. CDR3 length: 14 amino acids. V was clipped by 5 bases and J by 3 bases; unmatched bases: 5. The germline V gene has CDR1 LNHDA and CDR2 SQIVND (reference sequence). Here the CDR3 DNA reads TGTGCCAGTAGTCAGAGGACAGGGTACTATGGCTACACCTTC. Its protein is CASSQRTGYYGYTF.